Here is one TCR beta chain with its context. What it recognizes is unknown. Amplification used 60 Vbeta primers and 13 Jbeta primers. TCRdb's table, derived via immunoSEQ multiplex PCR, lists solely in-frame clones and lacks some. The sample lists about 160,000 clones, approximately 84% occurring once. The data originate from a study of cytomegalovirus exposure and HLA in healthy donors. Study observations and caveats: Three CMV-associated chains proved CMV antigen-specific in vitro.

This CDR3 has 14 residues. In germline, CDR1 is LNHDA, CDR2 SQIVND (reference sequence). With V trimmed by 6 bases and J by 6 bases, 6 bases remained unmatched. The receptor was isolated from a man aged 25-45 years in good health and CMV-seronegative. The sample was PBMCs. This chain links TRBV19 with TRBJ2-3; 10 bases fit TRBD2. CDR3 in amino acids: CASRPSGGMDTQYF. DNA for the CDR3: TGTGCCAGTAGACCTAGCGGGGGTATGGATACGCAGTATTTT.